The rows below give T cell receptor beta chains drawn from one sample of a study of shared clonotypes between healthy human individuals. Sequencing used immunoSEQ multiplex PCR; TCRdb keeps in-frame clones, though not all of them. This sample carries about 680,000 clones, approximately 74% of them seen once, and the ten largest clones take under 2%. The sample taken for sequencing was memory CD4+ T cells sorted from blood. These receptors all stem from a woman aged 25-40 years in good health. Both conserved end residues are part of each CDR3. D genes are given only for firm matches. A clone size is listed for some rows: how often the clone was seen (once, few, many), or a class if it is expanded.

V gene: TRBV19
clone size: .
J gene: TRBJ2-7
D gene: .
CDR3 DNA: TGTGCCAGTAGTCCGCCGGGCAGGGTAACAGGCGAGCAGTACTTC
CDR3 protein: CASSPPGRVTGEQYF

V gene: TRBV7-9
clone size: .
J gene: TRBJ2-5
D gene: .
CDR3 DNA: TGTGCCAGCTTGCGGCGGGGAGAAGAGACCCAGTACTTC
CDR3 protein: CASLRRGEETQYF

V gene: TRBV27
clone size: .
J gene: TRBJ2-1
D gene: TRBD2
CDR3 DNA: TGTGCCAGCAGTTTTGGTATGCGGGAGACCCCCAGGAATGAGCAGTTCTTC
CDR3 protein: CASSFGMRETPRNEQFF

V gene: TRBV29-1
clone size: .
J gene: TRBJ2-5
D gene: .
CDR3 DNA: TGCAGCGTTGGAGGGACTGGGCTGGAGACCCAGTACTTC
CDR3 protein: CSVGGTGLETQYF

V gene: TRBV5-1
clone size: .
J gene: TRBJ2-7
D gene: .
CDR3 DNA: TGCGCCAGCAGCTTGAACGGGGGAAACTACGAGCAGTACTTC
CDR3 protein: CASSLNGGNYEQYF

V gene: TRBV19
clone size: .
J gene: TRBJ1-1
D gene: TRBD1
CDR3 DNA: TGTGCCAGTAGCGCAGGGGGCCGGCACACTGAAGCTTTCTTT
CDR3 protein: CASSAGGRHTEAFF

V gene: TRBV15
clone size: .
J gene: TRBJ2-7
D gene: TRBD1
CDR3 DNA: TGTGCCACCAGCAGCGGGGGACAGGGGAAGGACTACGAGCAGTACTTC
CDR3 protein: CATSSGGQGKDYEQYF

V gene: TRBV2
clone size: .
J gene: TRBJ1-2
D gene: TRBD1
CDR3 DNA: TGTGCCAGCAACTCCAGGGGGTCCACGCTCAACTATGGCTACACCTTC
CDR3 protein: CASNSRGSTLNYGYTF

V gene: TRBV19
clone size: .
J gene: TRBJ2-2
D gene: TRBD2
CDR3 DNA: TGTGCCAGTAGTACCCGCAGACTAGCACTTAAGGCCGGGGAGCTGTTTTTT
CDR3 protein: CASSTRRLALKAGELFF

V gene: TRBV7-9
clone size: .
J gene: TRBJ2-5
D gene: TRBD1
CDR3 DNA: TGTGCCAGCAGCCCCAGGACAGGGGCTGAGACCCAGTACTTC
CDR3 protein: CASSPRTGAETQYF

V gene: TRBV9
clone size: .
J gene: TRBJ1-4
D gene: TRBD1
CDR3 DNA: TGTGCCAGCAGCTCTCCATTCCGGGACAGGGATAATGAAAAACTGTTTTTT
CDR3 protein: CASSSPFRDRDNEKLFF

V gene: TRBV2
clone size: .
J gene: TRBJ2-7
D gene: TRBD2
CDR3 DNA: TGTGCCAGCAGCGAGGAACTAGCGGGGTCATACGAGCAGTACTTC
CDR3 protein: CASSEELAGSYEQYF

V gene: TRBV28
clone size: .
J gene: TRBJ1-5
D gene: .
CDR3 DNA: TGTGCCAGCAGTCTGGGCCAGGGGAATCAGCCCCAGCATTTT
CDR3 protein: CASSLGQGNQPQHF

V gene: TRBV6-5
clone size: .
J gene: TRBJ1-5
D gene: TRBD1
CDR3 DNA: TGTGCCAGCAGTCTGAAGACAGGGAACAATCAGCCCCAGCATTTT
CDR3 protein: CASSLKTGNNQPQHF

V gene: TRBV20-1
clone size: .
J gene: TRBJ2-7
D gene: TRBD2
CDR3 DNA: TGCAGGGGAGAAGCGGGGGAAGAGCAGTACTTC
CDR3 protein: CRGEAGEEQYF

V gene: TRBV4-2
clone size: .
J gene: TRBJ2-3
D gene: .
CDR3 DNA: TGTGCCAGCAGCCAGGACGGTATGAGTAGCACAGATACGCAGTATTTT
CDR3 protein: CASSQDGMSSTDTQYF

V gene: TRBV25-1
clone size: many
J gene: TRBJ2-1
D gene: TRBD1
CDR3 DNA: TGTGCCAGCAGTGACGTAGACAGGGGTAGCTACAATGAGCAGTTCTTC
CDR3 protein: CASSDVDRGSYNEQFF

V gene: TRBV21-1
clone size: .
J gene: TRBJ2-2
D gene: .
CDR3 DNA: TGTGCCAACCCCCCAAGGGCTAGCGTGAACACCGGGGAGCTGTTTTTT
CDR3 protein: CANPPRASVNTGELFF

V gene: TRBV5-6
clone size: .
J gene: TRBJ1-1
D gene: TRBD1
CDR3 DNA: TGTGCCAGCACCAAAACAGGGGGCACTGAAGCTTTCTTT
CDR3 protein: CASTKTGGTEAFF

V gene: TRBV14
clone size: .
J gene: TRBJ2-7
D gene: .
CDR3 DNA: TGTGCCAGCAGCCTACCTGAGACCTTCGCGGCGCACGAGCAGTACTTC
CDR3 protein: CASSLPETFAAHEQYF

V gene: TRBV7-8
clone size: .
J gene: TRBJ2-1
D gene: .
CDR3 DNA: TGTGCCAGCAGTCCTGGACGGTGGTACAATGAGCAGTTCTTC
CDR3 protein: CASSPGRWYNEQFF

V gene: TRBV27
clone size: .
J gene: TRBJ1-5
D gene: TRBD1
CDR3 DNA: TGTGCCAGCAGTCCACGGGACAGGGGGCTTACCAATCAGCCCCAGCATTTT
CDR3 protein: CASSPRDRGLTNQPQHF

V gene: TRBV28
clone size: .
J gene: TRBJ2-3
D gene: .
CDR3 DNA: TGTGCCACCAGGGGGGGAGCGGGGAACACAGATACGCAGTATTTT
CDR3 protein: CATRGGAGNTDTQYF

V gene: TRBV30
clone size: .
J gene: TRBJ2-7
D gene: .
CDR3 DNA: TGTGCCTGGACTCCGAGCCGAATCTACGAGCAGTACTTC
CDR3 protein: CAWTPSRIYEQYF

V gene: TRBV7-2
clone size: .
J gene: TRBJ2-3
D gene: .
CDR3 DNA: TGTGCCAGCAGCTTAAATCCGGATACGCAGTATTTT
CDR3 protein: CASSLNPDTQYF

V gene: TRBV20-1
clone size: .
J gene: TRBJ1-2
D gene: .
CDR3 DNA: TGCAGTGCATACAGGTCGGGAGGCTACACCTTC
CDR3 protein: CSAYRSGGYTF

V gene: TRBV5-1
clone size: few
J gene: TRBJ2-5
D gene: TRBD1
CDR3 DNA: TGCGCCAGCAGCTTAACAGGGGTGGAGACCCAGTACTTC
CDR3 protein: CASSLTGVETQYF

V gene: TRBV28
clone size: .
J gene: TRBJ1-2
D gene: TRBD1
CDR3 DNA: TGTGCCAGCAGCGGACAGGGAATCGGTGGCTACACCTTC
CDR3 protein: CASSGQGIGGYTF

V gene: TRBV6-4
clone size: .
J gene: TRBJ1-1
D gene: .
CDR3 DNA: TGTGCCAGCAGTGACTCGTTGGCGAACACTGAAGCTTTCTTT
CDR3 protein: CASSDSLANTEAFF

V gene: TRBV19
clone size: .
J gene: TRBJ1-5
D gene: .
CDR3 DNA: TGTGCCAGTAGTATTTCGAGACAGCCCCAGCATTTT
CDR3 protein: CASSISRQPQHF

V gene: TRBV5-6
clone size: .
J gene: TRBJ1-1
D gene: .
CDR3 DNA: TGTGCCAGCAGTTCAGATGTCAACACTGAAGCTTTCTTT
CDR3 protein: CASSSDVNTEAFF

V gene: TRBV5-1
clone size: once
J gene: TRBJ2-2
D gene: TRBD1
CDR3 DNA: TGCGCCAGCAGCCCGGGACAGGGAACGACCGGGGAGCTGTTTTTT
CDR3 protein: CASSPGQGTTGELFF

V gene: TRBV15
clone size: .
J gene: TRBJ2-1
D gene: TRBD2
CDR3 DNA: TGTGCCACCAGCAGAGCTAGCGGGAGACACAATGAGCAGTTCTTC
CDR3 protein: CATSRASGRHNEQFF

V gene: TRBV2
clone size: .
J gene: TRBJ2-1
D gene: TRBD2
CDR3 DNA: TGTGCCAGCAGTGTCGGGGGGGCTAATGAGCAGTTCTTC
CDR3 protein: CASSVGGANEQFF

V gene: TRBV27
clone size: .
J gene: TRBJ1-5
D gene: .
CDR3 DNA: TGTGCCAGCCGAAGTGGCAATCAGCCCCAGCATTTT
CDR3 protein: CASRSGNQPQHF

V gene: TRBV14
clone size: .
J gene: TRBJ2-3
D gene: .
CDR3 DNA: TGTGCCAGCAGCCCATACGGCCCAGATACGCAGTATTTT
CDR3 protein: CASSPYGPDTQYF

V gene: TRBV13
clone size: many
J gene: TRBJ1-3
D gene: TRBD1
CDR3 DNA: TGTGCCAGCAGCCAGTATGACAGGGTGGGAAACACCATATATTTT
CDR3 protein: CASSQYDRVGNTIYF

V gene: TRBV11-2
clone size: .
J gene: TRBJ1-2
D gene: .
CDR3 DNA: TGTGCCAGCAGCTTAGATCAGGGAGTGTATGGCTACACCTTC
CDR3 protein: CASSLDQGVYGYTF

V gene: TRBV30
clone size: .
J gene: TRBJ2-5
D gene: TRBD2
CDR3 DNA: TGTGCCTGGAGTCCCCAACCCCCCACTAGCGCCCAATGGGCCCAGTACTTC
CDR3 protein: CAWSPQPPTSAQWAQYF

V gene: TRBV12-1
clone size: .
J gene: TRBJ1-5
D gene: .
CDR3 DNA: TGTGCCAGCAGCCTAGGTCCCCTCAATCAGCCCCAGCATTTT
CDR3 protein: CASSLGPLNQPQHF

V gene: TRBV9
clone size: few
J gene: TRBJ2-5
D gene: TRBD1
CDR3 DNA: TGTGCCAGCAGCGCCCCGACAGGGAAAGAGACCCAGTACTTC
CDR3 protein: CASSAPTGKETQYF

V gene: TRBV20-1
clone size: .
J gene: TRBJ1-2
D gene: .
CDR3 DNA: TGCAGTGCCAGGGACCGCCGCCTAATCGCCTTC
CDR3 protein: CSARDRRLIAF

V gene: TRBV7-2
clone size: .
J gene: TRBJ1-5
D gene: .
CDR3 DNA: TGTGCCAGCAGCCAGTACGGGGTGGGGAATCAGCCCCAGCATTTT
CDR3 protein: CASSQYGVGNQPQHF

V gene: TRBV4-1
clone size: few
J gene: TRBJ1-4
D gene: TRBD1
CDR3 DNA: TGCGCCAGCAGTGCCAGGGGGGACGAAAAACTGTTTTTT
CDR3 protein: CASSARGDEKLFF

V gene: TRBV28
clone size: few
J gene: TRBJ2-5
D gene: .
CDR3 DNA: TGTGCCAGCAGCCCCGGGGGAACGCAAGAGACCCAGTACTTC
CDR3 protein: CASSPGGTQETQYF

V gene: TRBV6-6
clone size: .
J gene: TRBJ2-7
D gene: .
CDR3 DNA: TGTGCCAGCAGATCCCCTCGGGGGAACTCCTACGAGCAGTACTTC
CDR3 protein: CASRSPRGNSYEQYF

V gene: TRBV6-5
clone size: few
J gene: TRBJ2-3
D gene: .
CDR3 DNA: TGTGCCAGCAGTTGGAGGGGAGGTTCGGATACGCAGTATTTT
CDR3 protein: CASSWRGGSDTQYF

V gene: TRBV5-5
clone size: once
J gene: TRBJ1-2
D gene: .
CDR3 DNA: TGTGCCAGCAGCCCTACAGGGAATCGGATGGACGGCTACACCTTC
CDR3 protein: CASSPTGNRMDGYTF

V gene: TRBV5-6
clone size: few
J gene: TRBJ2-5
D gene: .
CDR3 DNA: TGTGCCAGCAGCTTGCTTTCGACCCGGGGTGAGATCCAGTACTTC
CDR3 protein: CASSLLSTRGEIQYF

V gene: TRBV11-2
clone size: .
J gene: TRBJ2-7
D gene: TRBD1
CDR3 DNA: TGTGCCAGCAGCCTAAAGGGACAGGAGACCTACGAGCAGTACTTC
CDR3 protein: CASSLKGQETYEQYF

V gene: TRBV7-2
clone size: .
J gene: TRBJ2-1
D gene: .
CDR3 DNA: TGTGCCAGCAGCTTCGACTGGCGAGCTGAGCAGTTCTTC
CDR3 protein: CASSFDWRAEQFF

V gene: TRBV7-8
clone size: .
J gene: TRBJ1-1
D gene: .
CDR3 DNA: TGTGCCAGCACCCGAGGTGGGGGCAGCACTGAAGCTTTCTTT
CDR3 protein: CASTRGGGSTEAFF

V gene: TRBV7-9
clone size: .
J gene: TRBJ2-3
D gene: .
CDR3 DNA: TGTGCCAGCAGCCCCTCCCCCGGGGGCTCAGATACGCAGTATTTT
CDR3 protein: CASSPSPGGSDTQYF

V gene: TRBV11-2
clone size: .
J gene: TRBJ2-1
D gene: TRBD2
CDR3 DNA: TGTGCCAGCAGCCCGCACGGAGGGACTAGCGTGTACAATGAGCAGTTCTTC
CDR3 protein: CASSPHGGTSVYNEQFF

V gene: TRBV2
clone size: .
J gene: TRBJ2-3
D gene: .
CDR3 DNA: TGTGCCAGCAGTGAAGGGGTGGGAGATACGCAGTATTTT
CDR3 protein: CASSEGVGDTQYF

V gene: TRBV29-1
clone size: few
J gene: TRBJ1-5
D gene: .
CDR3 DNA: TGCAGCGTTGTGTCGAATCTGGGTCAGCCCCAGCATTTT
CDR3 protein: CSVVSNLGQPQHF

V gene: TRBV6-5
clone size: .
J gene: TRBJ1-2
D gene: TRBD1
CDR3 DNA: TGTGCCAGCAGTAAAGGACAGGGAAGCTATGGCTACACCTTC
CDR3 protein: CASSKGQGSYGYTF

V gene: TRBV9
clone size: .
J gene: TRBJ2-5
D gene: .
CDR3 DNA: TGTGCCAGCAGCGTAGGAGAGCGGAAACCCCAAGAGACCCAGTACTTC
CDR3 protein: CASSVGERKPQETQYF

V gene: TRBV27
clone size: .
J gene: TRBJ2-2
D gene: TRBD2
CDR3 DNA: TGTGCCAGCAGTTCTCCGGGACTAGCGGAGTACACCGGGGAGCTGTTTTTT
CDR3 protein: CASSSPGLAEYTGELFF

V gene: TRBV11-2
clone size: .
J gene: TRBJ2-2
D gene: .
CDR3 DNA: TGTGCCAGCAGCCTCGGGACCCCCTTTGCCGGGGAGCTGTTTTTT
CDR3 protein: CASSLGTPFAGELFF